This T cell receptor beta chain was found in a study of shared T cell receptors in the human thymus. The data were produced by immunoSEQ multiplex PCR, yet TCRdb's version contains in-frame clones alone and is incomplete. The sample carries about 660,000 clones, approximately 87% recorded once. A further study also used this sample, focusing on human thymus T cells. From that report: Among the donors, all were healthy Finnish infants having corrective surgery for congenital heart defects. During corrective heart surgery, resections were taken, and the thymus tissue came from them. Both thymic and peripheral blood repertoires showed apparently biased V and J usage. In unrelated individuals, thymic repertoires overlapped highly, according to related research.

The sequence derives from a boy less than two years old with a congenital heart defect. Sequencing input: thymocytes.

DNA for the CDR3: TGCGCCAGCAGTCACAGGGGGTATAGCAATCAGCCCCAGCATTTT. This sequence encodes CASSHRGYSNQPQHF. This chain connects TRBV10-2 to TRBJ1-5; 8 bases line up with TRBD1. Per the germline V gene, CDR1 is WSHSY and CDR2 is SAAADI. CDR3 length: 15 residues. The ends lost 5 bases at V and 0 bases at J; junction bases unmatched: 3.